This entry lists 16 T cell receptor beta chains sequenced from one sample in a study of blood T cell repertoires in COVID-19. Produced via immunoSEQ multiplex PCR; TCRdb's table is partial and in-frame only. The profile shows around 460,000 clones, approximately 90% of them singletons. The sequencing sample was made of peripheral blood. The receptors derive from a man between 18 and 29 years old with COVID-19, enrolled during active disease.

The V call is TRBV27, the J call TRBJ1-5, with 8 bases matching TRBD1. This CDR3 has 15 residues. The germline gives CDR1 MNHEY, CDR2 SMNVEV (reference sequence). With V trimmed by 3 bases and J by 2 bases, 3 bases remained unmatched. CDR3: CASSFQGAGNQPQHF. The DNA of the CDR3 is TGTGCCAGCAGTTTCCAGGGGGCCGGCAATCAGCCCCAGCATTTT.

The chain has TRBV4-2 and TRBJ1-1; D is ambiguous. Per germline, CDR1 LGHNA and CDR2 YNFKEQ. The CDR3 covers 15 residues. V lost 2 bases to trimming and J lost 1 base, with 11 bases between them. The chain's CDR3 is CASSQTFPGNTEAFF. The CDR3 DNA reads TGTGCCAGCAGCCAAACTTTTCCGGGGAACACTGAAGCTTTCTTT.

Of note for this clone: The junction differs from germline at one of its ends, possibly a read error. The chain uses TRBV7-7 and TRBJ2-1; 7 nucleotides line up with TRBD2. Germline V gene data show CDR1 as SSHAT and CDR2 as FNYEAQ (reference sequence). This CDR3 has 15 residues. CDR3 sequence: CASSLNLAEIHEQFF. The CDR3, as DNA: TGTGCTAGCAGCTTAAATCTAGCGGAGATACATGAGCAGTTCTTC.

This chain uses TRBV9 with TRBJ2-7, with 7 bases matching TRBD1. Germline loops: CDR1 SGDLS, CDR2 YYNGEE. The CDR3 has 14 residues. V dropped 4 bases and J dropped 3; count of bases not matched to a gene: 7. The CDR3 bases are TGTGCCAGCAGCCCCGACAGGGCGTTCTACGAGCAGTACTTC. This sequence encodes CASSPDRAFYEQYF. Combining the CDR3 with reference TRBV9 and TRBJ2-7 gives the whole variable domain DSGVTQTPKHLITATGQRVTLRCSPRSGDLSVYWYQQSLDQGLQFLIQYYNGEERAKGNILERFSAQQFPDLHSELNLSSLELGDSALYFCASSPDRAFYEQYFGPGTRLTVT.

The chain links TRBV4-1 to TRBJ2-2; perhaps TRBD1 as D (7 bases). V lost 0 bases to trimming and J lost 3 bases, with 11 bases between them. CDR1 is MGHRA and CDR2 is YSYEKL in the germline V gene. CDR3 length: 16 residues. CDR3 coding DNA: TGCGCCAGCAGCCAAGAAGGCAGGGGGGACACCGGGGAGCTGTTTTTT. This sequence encodes CASSQEGRGDTGELFF.

J is TRBJ2-7 and V is TRBV6-5; the D gene is possibly TRBD2 (7 bases). The V gene's germline CDR1 is MNHEY and CDR2 SVGAGI. Trimming pared 7 bases from V and 1 base from J, leaving 17 bases between. This CDR3 contains 15 residues. The CDR3 region has the DNA TGTGCCAGCATCCGCAATCGGGGGGCTTCCTACGAGCAGTACTTC. It yields the protein CASIRNRGASYEQYF.

This chain uses TRBV4-1 with TRBJ1-1; a weak D match, TRBD1 (6 bases). CDR1 and CDR2 from the germline V gene are MGHRA and YSYEKL. The CDR3 runs to 14 residues. V was pared by 4 bases and J by 0 bases, with 9 bases between. CDR3 nucleotide sequence: TGCGCCAGCAGCCCGGACAGCATGAACACTGAAGCTTTCTTT. Its protein product is CASSPDSMNTEAFF.

In its sample, this clone was seen a few times. V and J are TRBV5-4 and TRBJ2-1; 11 nucleotides agree with TRBD2. With 4 bases clipped from V and 4 bases from J, the junction kept 10 bases outside the gene matches. In germline, CDR1 is SGHNT, CDR2 YYREEE (reference sequence). The CDR3 is 17 amino acids. CDR3 region: CASSTPSGRTGYNEQFF. CDR3 in DNA: TGTGCCAGCAGCACCCCTAGCGGGAGGACGGGGTACAATGAGCAGTTCTTC. Full variable domain (rest looked up from reference TRBV5-4 and TRBJ2-1): ETGVTQSPTHLIKTRGQQVTLRCSSQSGHNTVSWYQQALGQGPQFIFQYYREEENGRGNFPPRFSGLQFPNYSSELNVNALELDDSALYLCASSTPSGRTGYNEQFFGPGTRLTVL.

The CDR3 sequence is CASSLTGVYNSPLHF. Written as DNA, the CDR3 is TGTGCCAGCAGCTTAACGGGAGTCTATAATTCACCCCTCCACTTT. The chain is built from TRBV7-9 and TRBJ1-6; the D is unclear. V lost 2 bases and J 3 bases, leaving 8 bases between the germline ends. CDR1 SEHNR and CDR2 FQNEAQ come from the germline V gene (reference sequence). CDR3 length: 15 amino acids.

This clone has only one observation. The J gene is TRBJ2-7, the V gene TRBV25-1; D is unclear. Between the trimmed V and J ends, which lost 1 base and 3 bases, there was a span of 7 bases. CDR3 length: 13 amino acids. In germline, CDR1 is MGHDK, CDR2 SYGVNS. This CDR3 reads CASSEFGGYEQYF. For the CDR3, the DNA is TGTGCCAGCAGTGAATTTGGCGGCTACGAGCAGTACTTC.

In this sample, this clone turned up once. The chain joins TRBV19 to TRBJ1-1; maybe TRBD1 (6 bases). Per germline, CDR1 LNHDA and CDR2 SQIVND (reference sequence). This CDR3 region has 13 residues. Between the trimmed V and J ends, which lost 6 bases and 6 bases, there was a span of 14 bases. CDR3 protein: CASRPRGLSEAFF. Written as DNA, the CDR3 is TGTGCCAGTAGACCGCGGGGGCTCTCTGAAGCTTTCTTT.

The chain has TRBV4-1 and TRBJ1-2; 7 nucleotides line up with TRBD1. The CDR3 loop spans 18 amino acids. In germline, CDR1 is MGHRA, CDR2 YSYEKL. V was pared by 2 bases and J by 0 bases, with 12 bases of the junction left unmatched. CDR3 sequence: CASSQFLTGDFANYGYTF. For the CDR3, the DNA is TGCGCCAGCAGCCAATTTTTAACAGGGGATTTTGCTAACTATGGCTACACCTTC.

J is TRBJ2-7 and V is TRBV20-1; D not certain. This CDR3 has 11 residues. Trimming removed 3 bases from V and 7 bases from J, with 10 bases in between. Germline values: CDR1 DFQATT, CDR2 SNEGSKA (reference sequence). CDR3 sequence: CSARYSGEQYF. CDR3 DNA sequence: TGCAGTGCTAGGTACAGTGGTGAGCAGTACTTC.

V is TRBV27 and J is TRBJ1-2; 9 bases are shared with TRBD1. V trimming: 4 bases; J trimming: 0 bases; junction bases outside the gene matches: 6. Germline lookup yields CDR1 MNHEY and CDR2 SMNVEV (reference sequence). The CDR3 runs 16 residues. The CDR3 DNA follows: TGTGCCAGCAGTTGGACCCGGGACAGGGCTAACTATGGCTACACCTTC. Translation: CASSWTRDRANYGYTF.

The rearrangement joins TRBV12-5 to TRBJ2-3; possibly TRBD2 for D (6 bases). Trimming shortened V by 6 bases and J by 5 bases, and 15 bases separated the two germline ends. CDR1 is LGHNT and CDR2 is FRNRAP in the germline V gene. The CDR3 loop spans 14 amino acids. For the CDR3, the DNA is TGTGCTAGTGGCCGGGGGACGGACTTAGATACGCAGTATTTT. It codes for CASGRGTDLDTQYF.

This chain links TRBV25-1 with TRBJ2-7; unclear D gene. This CDR3 is 16 amino acids long. V lost 4 bases to trimming and J lost 1 base, with 17 bases between them. Germline lookup yields CDR1 MGHDK and CDR2 SYGVNS. This chain's CDR3 is CASSGGGTPPSYEQYF. In DNA form, the CDR3 reads TGTGCCAGCAGTGGTGGCGGAACACCTCCATCCTACGAGCAGTACTTC.